This paragraph reports one T cell receptor (beta chain). This clone was seen more than once but under ten times. Its antigen remains undetermined. Base qualities were left out, and no much larger clone turns up one base away. The sample is drawn from a study of blood T cell repertoires in COVID-19 (dated by TCRdb to 2019 to 2021). Some background on the complete study: Collaborator samples came from the United States, Italy and Spain and covered acute and convalescent phases of COVID-19. The material from the prospective study consisted of cDNA or gDNA derived from T cells, B-cell-depleted T cells, or PBMCs. Where available, HLA class I and class II types were taken from metadata supplied by the sample provider and were not determined by assay-based typing. Deeply sampled blood TCRbeta repertoires from subjects exposed to, actively infected with, or recovered from COVID-19 were included in the dataset. A freely available public database, intended as a resource for researchers studying the immune response to SARS-CoV-2, is where the repertoires were released. A de-identified subject ID, COVID-19 status, age in years and sex were almost always included in the sample metadata. Samples were obtained from the ongoing ImmuneRACE study (first 160 participants) and from 1,200 or so subjects provided by 6 global collaborators. The study at large found these results: Clinical and demographic metadata were provided uncurated, with the amount varying by source and participant.

Each collaborating institution followed its own protocols to collect whole blood in K2EDTA tubes. Collaborator samples were shipped for TCRbeta analysis as frozen whole blood, isolated PBMCs, or DNA extracted from either sample type. The immunoSEQ Assay, a bias-controlled multiplex PCR, was used to amplify TCRbeta CDR3 regions from genomic DNA. The original methods were these. Nucleated cell counts per sample were estimated from amplification of reference gene primers within the assay. Sequence reads were collapsed and filtered to measure the absolute abundance of every unique TCRbeta CDR3 rearrangement. For each sample, productive Simpson clonality was calculated by taking the square root of Simpson's diversity index across productive rearrangements. The clones in this table, taken by TCRdb from immuneACCESS, are in-frame only. Not every clone is retained; where verified, under half of the shortfall comes from an unresolved V gene, and the cause of the rest is unknown. V, J and clone size were drawn from that table, and D and trimming were deduced from the DNA. For this sample the table gives hundreds of thousands of clones, of which 83% were detected only once. 2% to 3% of the sample is in the top ten clones.

The CDR3 contains 16 residues, cysteine and phenylalanine counted. The entry retains the CDR3 DNA only, 48 bases that are in frame from base 1. CDR1 is given as MNHEY and CDR2 as SVGAGI, both from the germline V gene. Deletion took 4 bases off V and 5 bases off J, with a span of 17 bases between the germline ends. Here the chain combines TRBV6-5 and TRBJ2-2, and possibly TRBD2, on 6 matching bases. The sequence came from a woman aged 40 to 50 with active or convalescent COVID-19. What was sequenced was peripheral blood. Here is the DNA: TGTGCCAGCAGTTCCCCAACCGACGGGGGTACCGGGGAGCTGTTTTTT. This yields the protein CASSSPTDGGTGELFF.